These T cell receptor beta chains were read from a single sample in a study of T cells after yellow fever vaccination. Using its own MiXCR run on the 5' RACE reads, TCRdb lists one record per CDR3 protein. The repertoire holds about 350,000 distinct CDR3 sequences, around a tenth seen once, with roughly a sixth in the top ten. Material: PBMCs, obtained on the day of the first yellow fever vaccination. These receptors originate from a young man who received the YFV17D yellow fever vaccine. The conserved cysteine and the conserved F or W are not part of the CDR3 here.

V,CDR3
TRBV12-3/TRBV12-4,ASKLGIGAF
TRBV5-6,ASSWGQGVSEAF
TRBV11-1,ASSLTGGRGHSPESSLF
TRBV12-3/TRBV12-4,ASSLRQGLSNEQY
TRBV28,ASSSETGGPYNEQF
TRBV30,AWSGVEASSYNSPLH
TRBV6-5,ASSYWGERDTQY
TRBV5-1,ASSLKWNTEAF
TRBV7-3,ASSPGSSADTQY
TRBV6-2/TRBV6-3,ASKKVIGNQDTQY
TRBV28,ASSLGTATNEKLF
TRBV20-1,SASTGPETQY
TRBV30,AWSVQGADYGYT
TRBV7-2,ASSPRLAGDTDTQY
TRBV20-1,SARGLSARSYNEQF
TRBV15,ATSRVGGSSYEQY
TRBV5-1,ASSLGAANTGELF
TRBV7-9,ASSPQSRHYEQY
TRBV3-1,ASSTGNSNQPQH
TRBV12-3/TRBV12-4,ASSRTGTGGFEAF
TRBV4-3,ASSQVSGGANKANVLT
TRBV29-1,SVAPRSGSGRETQY
TRBV20-1,SALRDVEYQPQH
TRBV15,ATSRPDGEETQY
TRBV5-4,ASSPGWGANNSPLH
TRBV5-5,ASSIPRGTTDTQY
TRBV7-6,ASSEGLPRGNEQF
TRBV5-1,ASSLRVGGHEQF
TRBV20-1,SAGGDGFNYGYT
TRBV5-1,ASSLGVEGQPQH
TRBV7-7,ASSLGVHLGGRYQETQY
TRBV5-1,ASAEVGAGTGELF
TRBV19,ASRRAGITEAF
TRBV19,ASSSQGLAGLNIQY
TRBV2,ASSDQRQGRYEQF
TRBV6-5,ASSYGSFGLAGAETQY
TRBV6-2/TRBV6-3,ASTMGDYSYNEQF
TRBV7-2,ASRGRAPYEQY
TRBV7-2,ASSLAAGTGGTGELF
TRBV7-3,ASSPGGGRGYT
TRBV20-1,SALSIYEQY
TRBV27,ASRRTGELF
TRBV5-6,ASSYPHRAKNTEAF
TRBV7-9,ASSSGGLRTEAF